These 25 T cell receptor beta chains originate from one sample sequenced in a study of blood T cell repertoires in COVID-19. TCRdb's copy holds only in-frame clones and misses some; the assay was immunoSEQ multiplex PCR. In the table there are approximately 250,000 clones, around 83% of which are singletons. Sample: peripheral blood. These receptors came from a man aged 40-49 years who had recovered from COVID-19.

The chain recombines TRBV19 with TRBJ2-7; TRBD1 aligns across 8 bases. V dropped 6 bases and J dropped 4; count of bases not matched to a gene: 5. CDR1 and CDR2 from the germline V gene are LNHDA and SQIVND (reference sequence). CDR3 size: 13 residues. CDR3: CASSSTGVYEQYF. As DNA, the CDR3 is TGTGCCAGTAGCTCGACAGGGGTTTACGAGCAGTACTTC.

The rearrangement links TRBV7-8 to TRBJ2-7; TRBD2 aligns across 10 bases. CDR3 length: 15 residues. Per the germline V gene, CDR1 is SGHVS and CDR2 is FQNEAQ. V was clipped by 5 bases and J by 4 bases; unmatched bases: 8. The CDR3 DNA sequence: TGTGCCAGCAGCACCGGAGCGGGGGGGAGGTACGAGCAGTACTTC. Amino acid sequence: CASSTGAGGRYEQYF.

This clone was picked up a small number of times. This sequence joins TRBV5-1 and TRBJ1-2; a possible D gene is TRBD1 (5 bases). CDR3 length: 15 amino acids. Germline V gene sequence: CDR1 SGHRS, CDR2 YFSETQ. V was clipped by 4 bases and J by 2 bases, with 15 bases between them. CDR3 coding DNA: TGCGCCAGCAGCCCCGCTCTAACAGGAAACTATGGCTACACCTTC. The encoded protein is CASSPALTGNYGYTF.

The chain carries TRBV14 and TRBJ2-3; D perhaps matches TRBD2 (5 bases). CDR1 and CDR2 from the germline V gene are SGHDN and FVKESK. Trimming removed 3 bases at V and 1 base at J, with 17 bases between. The CDR3 spans 17 residues. The DNA of the CDR3 is TGTGCCAGCAGCCATTTGGACTCACGGGCTCGCACAGATACGCAGTATTTT. It yields the protein CASSHLDSRARTDTQYF.

The rearrangement uses TRBV2 and TRBJ2-7, with D possibly matching TRBD1 (5 bases). Trimming pared 1 base from V and 3 bases from J, leaving 10 bases between. This CDR3 region has 14 residues. Germline CDR1 is SNHLY and CDR2 is FYNNEI. CDR3 protein: CASSEDRSIYEQYF. In DNA, the CDR3 is TGTGCCAGCAGTGAAGACAGGTCAATCTACGAGCAGTACTTC.

This chain links TRBV9 with TRBJ2-1, with 7 bases lining up with TRBD2. The V gene end was trimmed by 0 bases and the J gene end by 10 bases; junction bases not matched to a gene: 13. This CDR3 is 16 amino acids long. Germline values: CDR1 SGDLS, CDR2 YYNGEE. CDR3 residues: CASSVVGGGALREQFF. The CDR3 DNA is TGTGCCAGCAGCGTAGTGGGGGGAGGGGCCCTAAGAGAGCAGTTCTTC.

This chain connects TRBV7-2 to TRBJ1-6; TRBD1 matches 7 bases. This CDR3 has 15 residues. Germline V lookup: CDR1 SGHTA, CDR2 FQGNSA. The junction had 7 bases not matched to a gene; V was cut back by 3 bases and J by 8 bases. The DNA for the CDR3 is TGTGCCAGCAGCTTTAAGTCAGGGGGTGATTCACCCCTCCACTTT. This gives the protein CASSFKSGGDSPLHF.

This clone has just a few counts. The CDR3 bases are TGTGCCAGCAGCCGACAGCAAGAGACCCAGTACTTC. It codes for CASSRQQETQYF. The genes are TRBV11-2 and TRBJ2-5; possible D gene TRBD1, 5 bases. The CDR3 is 12 amino acids. Germline CDR1 and CDR2: SGHAT and FQNNGV. V was pared by 5 bases and J by 2 bases, with 6 bases between.

The chain uses TRBV5-4 and TRBJ2-5; a possible D gene is TRBD1 (6 bases). Deletions cut 3 bases from V and 4 bases from J, with 19 bases between. CDR1 is SGHNT, CDR2 YYREEE, per germline (reference sequence). This CDR3 contains 16 residues. The CDR3 sequence is CASSSNLKGDGETQYF. DNA of the CDR3: TGTGCCAGCAGCTCCAACCTCAAGGGGGACGGAGAGACCCAGTACTTC. Full variable domain (missing parts from reference TRBV5-4 and TRBJ2-5): ETGVTQSPTHLIKTRGQQVTLRCSSQSGHNTVSWYQQALGQGPQFIFQYYREEENGRGNFPPRFSGLQFPNYSSELNVNALELDDSALYLCASSSNLKGDGETQYFGPGTRLLVL.

V and J are TRBV7-2 and TRBJ1-1; the D gene is possibly TRBD1 (5 bases). Trimming removed 10 bases at V and 1 base at J, with 13 bases between. This CDR3 is 13 amino acids long. The germline CDR1 and CDR2 sequences are SGHTA and FQGNSA. The CDR3 here is CATAFDRNTEAFF. The CDR3 DNA follows: TGTGCCACCGCCTTCGACAGGAACACTGAAGCTTTCTTT. The full variable domain, in which reference TRBV7-2 and TRBJ1-1 provide the parts outside the CDR3, is GAGVSQSPSNKVTEKGKDVELRCDPISGHTALYWYRQSLGQGLEFLIYFQGNSAPDKSGLPSDRFSAERTGGSVSTLTIQRTQQEDSAVYLCATAFDRNTEAFFGQGTRLTVV.

The chain is built from TRBV2 and TRBJ1-6; D is perhaps TRBD1 (6 bases). Germline CDR1 reads SNHLY; CDR2 reads FYNNEI. This CDR3 has 13 residues. V shed 4 bases and J shed 9 bases, with 10 bases lying between them. The CDR3 DNA reads as TGTGCCAGCAGTGGGCAGGGGAGTTCACCCCTCCACTTT. Its protein product is CASSGQGSSPLHF.

J is TRBJ1-1 and V is TRBV7-2; no clear D gene. The germline CDR1 and CDR2 sequences are SGHTA and FQGNSA. There are 13 residues in the CDR3. With 5 bases removed from V and 0 bases from J, the gap between germline ends came to 7 bases. CDR3 sequence: CASSVSVNTEAFF. CDR3 DNA: TGTGCCAGCAGCGTATCGGTGAACACTGAAGCTTTCTTT. The variable domain in full, completed from reference TRBV7-2 and TRBJ1-1, reads GAGVSQSPSNKVTEKGKDVELRCDPISGHTALYWYRQSLGQGLEFLIYFQGNSAPDKSGLPSDRFSAERTGGSVSTLTIQRTQQEDSAVYLCASSVSVNTEAFFGQGTRLTVV.

The rearrangement joins TRBV30 to TRBJ1-4, with 7 bases that match TRBD1. Unmatched junction bases numbered 3, after V lost 1 base and J lost 4 bases. The CDR3 is 14 residues long. The germline V gene encodes CDR1 GTSNPN and CDR2 SVGIG (reference sequence). CDR3 DNA sequence: TGTGCCTGGAGTGGGACAGGTTTTAATGAAAAACTGTTTTTT. Translating gives CAWSGTGFNEKLFF.

The genes are TRBV4-1 and TRBJ1-6, with TRBD1 matching 7 bases. The V gene end was trimmed by 4 bases and the J gene end by 0 bases; junction bases not matched to a gene: 6. The CDR3 consists of 17 residues. Germline V gives CDR1 MGHRA, CDR2 YSYEKL. The CDR3 DNA reads TGCGCCAGCAGCCCCGGGACAGCGAGCTCCTATAATTCACCCCTCCACTTT. It yields the protein CASSPGTASSYNSPLHF.

The V gene is TRBV9, the J gene TRBJ2-7; tentative D call: TRBD1 (5 bases). Germline assignment: CDR1 SGDLS and CDR2 YYNGEE. The CDR3 extends over 17 amino acids. With 4 bases removed from V and 3 bases from J, the gap between germline ends came to 23 bases. Here the CDR3 reads CASSPRRRQSPYYEQYF. The DNA of the CDR3 is TGTGCCAGCAGCCCCAGGAGAAGACAGAGCCCATACTACGAGCAGTACTTC.

This chain uses TRBV7-2 with TRBJ2-5; D is unclear. The CDR3 covers 15 residues. The ends were cut back, 1 base at V and 1 base at J, with 10 bases in the middle. Germline V gene data show CDR1 as SGHTA and CDR2 as FQGNSA. The CDR3: CASSLVARRQETQYF. The CDR3, as DNA: TGTGCCAGCAGCTTAGTGGCCAGGCGCCAAGAGACCCAGTACTTC.

The chain links TRBV5-1 to TRBJ2-1; weak D call: TRBD2 (6 bases). This CDR3 comprises 16 residues. CDR1 and CDR2 (germline): SGHRS, YFSETQ. V lost 5 bases and J lost 5, with 20 bases in between. The CDR3 DNA reads TGCGCCAGCAGTCTGCAGGGTGGGGACTTCCACAATGAGCAGTTCTTC. It specifies CASSLQGGDFHNEQFF.

This chain connects TRBV7-9 to TRBJ2-5; TRBD2 aligns across 10 bases. The V gene's germline CDR1 is SEHNR and CDR2 FQNEAQ (reference sequence). The CDR3 runs to 17 residues. J lost 4 bases, V lost 1 base, and 9 bases had no gene match. CDR3 DNA sequence: TGTGCCAGCAGCTTAGAGCTAGCGGGAGAAGTAGCAGAGACCCAGTACTTC. This translates into CASSLELAGEVAETQYF.

CDR3 DNA: TGTGCCAGCAGCGTTGAACAGGGTTCCGAGACCCAGTACTTC. Amino acid sequence: CASSVEQGSETQYF. The chain couples TRBV9 to TRBJ2-5; D perhaps matches TRBD1 (6 bases). This CDR3 region has 14 residues. Trimming removed 2 bases from V and 5 bases from J, with 13 bases in between. From germline, CDR1 is SGDLS and CDR2 YYNGEE.

The J gene is TRBJ2-3, the V gene TRBV12-5, with 12 bases that match TRBD2. Germline assignment: CDR1 LGHNT and CDR2 FRNRAP. Trimming at V came to 3 bases and at J to 2 bases, leaving 15 bases not matched to a gene. The CDR3 extends over 20 amino acids. CDR3 sequence reads: CASGLSPGLAGGSDTDTQYF. The CDR3 DNA is TGTGCTAGTGGTTTAAGTCCGGGGCTAGCGGGGGGGTCCGACACAGATACGCAGTATTTT.

This chain uses TRBV28 with TRBJ2-7, with 9 bases matching TRBD1. The CDR3 extends over 14 amino acids. Trimming cost V 5 bases and J 5 bases; bases outside gene matches: 7. Germline V gives CDR1 MDHEN, CDR2 SYDVKM. Written as DNA, the CDR3 is TGTGCCAGCAGTCACCGTACAGGGGGCAACGAGCAGTACTTC. This sequence encodes CASSHRTGGNEQYF.

The rearrangement joins TRBV3-1 (or the pseudogene TRBV3-2) to TRBJ2-5; D ambiguous. The CDR3 totals 12 residues. V lost 4 bases, J lost 4 bases, and 7 bases lay in between. CDR1 is LGHDT, CDR2 YNNKEL, per germline (reference sequence). The CDR3 coding sequence is TGTGCCAGCAGCCCCCGGGTAGAGACCCAGTACTTC. Protein product: CASSPRVETQYF.

V usage is TRBV5-8 and J usage is TRBJ2-2; no reliable D call. Germline CDR1 reads SGHTS; CDR2 reads YDEGEE. V was clipped by 0 bases and J by 4 bases, with 16 bases between them. There are 17 residues in the CDR3. The CDR3 loop reads CASSLGASSGFTGELFF. CDR3 DNA: TGTGCCAGCAGCTTGGGGGCCTCCTCAGGTTTCACCGGGGAGCTGTTTTTT. Using reference TRBV5-8 and TRBJ2-2 for the parts outside the CDR3, the full variable domain is EAGVTQSPTHLIKTRGQQATLRCSPISGHTSVYWYQQALGLGLQFLLWYDEGEERNRGNFPPRFSGRQFPNYSSELNVNALELEDSALYLCASSLGASSGFTGELFFGEGSRLTVL.

The gene calls are TRBV7-2 and TRBJ2-1; 7 positions agree with TRBD2. The germline CDR1 and CDR2 sequences are SGHTA and FQGNSA. After removal of 5 bases from V and 8 bases from J, the junction contained 9 bases not matched to a gene. The CDR3 spans 14 residues. CDR3: CASSASSGYYEQFF. For the CDR3, the DNA is TGTGCCAGCAGCGCCAGTAGCGGGTACTATGAGCAGTTCTTC. Based on the CDR3 plus reference TRBV7-2 and TRBJ2-1, the full variable domain is GAGVSQSPSNKVTEKGKDVELRCDPISGHTALYWYRQSLGQGLEFLIYFQGNSAPDKSGLPSDRFSAERTGGSVSTLTIQRTQQEDSAVYLCASSASSGYYEQFFGPGTRLTVL.

This clone appeared once. CDR3 nucleotide sequence: TGCGCCAGCAGCCGGAATTCTGTATCTTGGGAGGGCTACACCTTC. It specifies CASSRNSVSWEGYTF. J is TRBJ1-2 and V is TRBV4-3, with D uncertain. Germline V gene sequence: CDR1 LGHNA, CDR2 YSLEER. The CDR3 runs to 15 residues. Trimming took 4 bases from V and 8 from J, leaving 20 bases between them.